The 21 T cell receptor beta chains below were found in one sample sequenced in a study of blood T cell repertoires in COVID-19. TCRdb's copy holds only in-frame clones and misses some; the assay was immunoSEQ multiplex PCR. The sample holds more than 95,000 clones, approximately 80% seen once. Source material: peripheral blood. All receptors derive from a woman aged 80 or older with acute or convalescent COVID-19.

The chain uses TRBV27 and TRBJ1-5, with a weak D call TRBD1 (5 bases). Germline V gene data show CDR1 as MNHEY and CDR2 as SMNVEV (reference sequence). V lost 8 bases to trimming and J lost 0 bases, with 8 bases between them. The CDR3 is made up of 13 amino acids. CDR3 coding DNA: TGTGCCAGCGGGGGGATTAGCAATCAGCCCCAGCATTTT. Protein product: CASGGISNQPQHF.

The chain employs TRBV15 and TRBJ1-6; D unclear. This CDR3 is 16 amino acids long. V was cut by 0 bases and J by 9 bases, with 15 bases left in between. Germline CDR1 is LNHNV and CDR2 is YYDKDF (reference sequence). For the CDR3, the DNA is TGTGCCACCAGCAGAGATCTACAGATGGGAGGTTCACCCCTCCACTTT. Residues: CATSRDLQMGGSPLHF.

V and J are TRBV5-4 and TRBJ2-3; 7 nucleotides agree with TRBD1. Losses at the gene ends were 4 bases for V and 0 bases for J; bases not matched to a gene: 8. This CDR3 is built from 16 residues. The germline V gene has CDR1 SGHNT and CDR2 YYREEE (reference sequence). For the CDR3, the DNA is TGTGCCAGCAGCGACGACAGGGCAAGGAGCACAGATACGCAGTATTTT. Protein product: CASSDDRARSTDTQYF.

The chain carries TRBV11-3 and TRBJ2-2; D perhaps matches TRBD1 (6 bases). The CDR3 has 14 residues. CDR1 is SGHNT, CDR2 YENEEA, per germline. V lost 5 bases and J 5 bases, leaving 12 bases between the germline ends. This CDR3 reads CASSKEGGTGELFF. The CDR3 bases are TGTGCCAGCAGCAAAGAAGGGGGAACCGGGGAGCTGTTTTTT. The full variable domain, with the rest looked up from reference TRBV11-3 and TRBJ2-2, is EAGVVQSPRYKIIEKKQPVAFWCNPISGHNTLYWYLQNLGQGPELLIRYENEEAVDDSQLPKDRFSAERLKGVDSTLKIQPAELGDSAVYLCASSKEGGTGELFFGEGSRLTVL.

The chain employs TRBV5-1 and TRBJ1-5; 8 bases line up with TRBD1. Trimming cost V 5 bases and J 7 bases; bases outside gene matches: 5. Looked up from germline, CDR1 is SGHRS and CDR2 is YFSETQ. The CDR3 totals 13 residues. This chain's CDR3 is CASRDRVGQPQHF. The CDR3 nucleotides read TGCGCCAGCAGGGACAGGGTTGGACAGCCCCAGCATTTT.

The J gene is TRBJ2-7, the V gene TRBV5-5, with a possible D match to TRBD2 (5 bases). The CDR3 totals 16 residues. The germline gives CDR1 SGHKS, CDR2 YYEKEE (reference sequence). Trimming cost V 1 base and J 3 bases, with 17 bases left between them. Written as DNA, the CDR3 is TGTGCCAGCAGCTTGTCGGCATCCGTAGGACTCTACGAGCAGTACTTC. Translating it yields CASSLSASVGLYEQYF.

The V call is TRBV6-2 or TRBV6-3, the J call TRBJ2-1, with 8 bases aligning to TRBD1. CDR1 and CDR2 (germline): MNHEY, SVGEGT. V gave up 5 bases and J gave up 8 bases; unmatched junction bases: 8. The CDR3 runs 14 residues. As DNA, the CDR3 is TGTGCCAGCAGTGCCCAGGGGGCCCGGCATGAGCAGTTCTTC. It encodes CASSAQGARHEQFF.

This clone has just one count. The CDR3 nucleotides read TGCAGTGCTAGTTTTGTTATCCAGGGAGGTGAGCAGTTCTTC. Its translation: CSASFVIQGGEQFF. The chain uses TRBV20-1 and TRBJ2-1, with D perhaps TRBD2 (6 bases). The germline gives CDR1 DFQATT, CDR2 SNEGSKA (reference sequence). V was shortened by 3 bases and J by 9 bases, with 18 bases between the two germline ends. This CDR3 has 14 amino acids.

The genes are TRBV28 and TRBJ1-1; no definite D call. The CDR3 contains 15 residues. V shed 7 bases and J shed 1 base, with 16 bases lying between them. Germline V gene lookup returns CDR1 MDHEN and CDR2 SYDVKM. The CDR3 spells CASTLGLRENTEAFF. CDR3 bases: TGTGCCAGCACTCTTGGACTGAGGGAGAACACTGAAGCTTTCTTT.

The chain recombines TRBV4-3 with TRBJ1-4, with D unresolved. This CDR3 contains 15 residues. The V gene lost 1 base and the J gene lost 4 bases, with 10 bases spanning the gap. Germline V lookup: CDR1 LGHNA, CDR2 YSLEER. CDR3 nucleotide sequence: TGCGCCAGCAGCCAAGGGGCAGACCTTAATGAAAAACTGTTTTTT. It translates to CASSQGADLNEKLFF.

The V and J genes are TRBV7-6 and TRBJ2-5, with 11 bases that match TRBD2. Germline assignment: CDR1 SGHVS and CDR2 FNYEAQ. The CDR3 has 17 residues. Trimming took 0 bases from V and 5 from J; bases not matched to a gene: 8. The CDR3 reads CASSLARTSGSRETQYF. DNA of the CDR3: TGTGCCAGCAGCTTAGCCCGAACTAGCGGGAGTAGGGAGACCCAGTACTTC.

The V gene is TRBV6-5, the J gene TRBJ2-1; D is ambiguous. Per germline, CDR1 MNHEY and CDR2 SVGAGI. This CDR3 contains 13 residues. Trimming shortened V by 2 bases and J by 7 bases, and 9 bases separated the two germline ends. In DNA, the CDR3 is TGTGCCAGCAGTTACGGTTCGCGGAATGAGCAGTTCTTC. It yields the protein CASSYGSRNEQFF.

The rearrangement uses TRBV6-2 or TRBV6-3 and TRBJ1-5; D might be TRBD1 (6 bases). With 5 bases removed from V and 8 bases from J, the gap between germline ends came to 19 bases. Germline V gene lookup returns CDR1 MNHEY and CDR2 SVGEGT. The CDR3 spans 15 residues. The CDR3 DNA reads TGTGCCAGCAGTGACCGGGACACCCCGGGAAAGCCCCAGCATTTT. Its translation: CASSDRDTPGKPQHF.

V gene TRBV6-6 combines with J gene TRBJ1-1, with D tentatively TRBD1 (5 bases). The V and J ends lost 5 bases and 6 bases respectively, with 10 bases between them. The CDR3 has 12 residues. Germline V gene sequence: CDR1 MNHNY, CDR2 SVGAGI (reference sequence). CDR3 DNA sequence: TGTGCCAGCAGTCCGGGGGTTTCTGAAGCTTTCTTT. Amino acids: CASSPGVSEAFF.

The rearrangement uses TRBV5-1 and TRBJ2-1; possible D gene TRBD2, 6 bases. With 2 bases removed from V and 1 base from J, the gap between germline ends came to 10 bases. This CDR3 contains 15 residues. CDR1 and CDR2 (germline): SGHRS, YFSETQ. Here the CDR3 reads CASSFSGLSYNEQFF. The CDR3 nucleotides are TGCGCCAGCAGCTTTAGCGGACTTTCCTACAATGAGCAGTTCTTC.

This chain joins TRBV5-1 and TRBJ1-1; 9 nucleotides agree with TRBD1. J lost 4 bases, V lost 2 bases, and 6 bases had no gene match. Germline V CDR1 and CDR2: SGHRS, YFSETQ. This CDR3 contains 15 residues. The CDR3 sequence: CASSLTGGSGTEAFF. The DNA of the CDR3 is TGCGCCAGCAGCTTAACAGGGGGCAGTGGCACTGAAGCTTTCTTT. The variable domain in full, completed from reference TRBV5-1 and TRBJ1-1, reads KAGVTQTPRYLIKTRGQQVTLSCSPISGHRSVSWYQQTPGQGLQFLFEYFSETQRNKGNFPGRFSGRQFSNSRSEMNVSTLELGDSALYLCASSLTGGSGTEAFFGQGTRLTVV.

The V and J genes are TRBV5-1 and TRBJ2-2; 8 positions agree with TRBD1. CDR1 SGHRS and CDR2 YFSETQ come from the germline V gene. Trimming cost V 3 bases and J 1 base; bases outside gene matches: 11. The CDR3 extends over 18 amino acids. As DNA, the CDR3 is TGCGCCAGCAGCTCTACCCCTCCGGGACAGGTGAACACCGGGGAGCTGTTTTTT. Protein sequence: CASSSTPPGQVNTGELFF.

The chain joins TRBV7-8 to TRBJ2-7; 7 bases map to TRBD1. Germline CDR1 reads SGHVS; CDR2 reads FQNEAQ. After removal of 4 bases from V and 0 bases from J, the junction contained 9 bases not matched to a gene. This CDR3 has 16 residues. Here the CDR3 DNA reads TGTGCCAGCAGCTCCCGACAGGGCGAGGGCTCCTACGAGCAGTACGTC. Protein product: CASSSRQGEGSYEQYV.

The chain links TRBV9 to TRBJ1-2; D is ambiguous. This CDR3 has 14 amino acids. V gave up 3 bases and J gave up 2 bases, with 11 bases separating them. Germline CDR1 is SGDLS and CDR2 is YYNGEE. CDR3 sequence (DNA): TGTGCCAGCAGCGCCGAGAGAGGCAACTATGGCTACACCTTC. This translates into CASSAERGNYGYTF.

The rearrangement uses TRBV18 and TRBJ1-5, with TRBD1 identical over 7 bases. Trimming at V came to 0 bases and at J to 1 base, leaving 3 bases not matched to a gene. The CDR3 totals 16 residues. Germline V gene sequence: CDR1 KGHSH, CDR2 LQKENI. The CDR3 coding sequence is TGTGCCAGCTCACCACCGTCAGGGGGGAGCAATCAGCCCCAGCATTTT. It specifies CASSPPSGGSNQPQHF.

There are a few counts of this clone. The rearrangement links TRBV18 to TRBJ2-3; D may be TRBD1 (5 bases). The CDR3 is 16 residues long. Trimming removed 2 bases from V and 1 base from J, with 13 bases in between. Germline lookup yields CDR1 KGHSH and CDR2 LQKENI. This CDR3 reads CASSPGRGEGTDTQYF. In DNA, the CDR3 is TGTGCCAGCTCACCAGGTAGGGGTGAGGGCACAGATACGCAGTATTTT. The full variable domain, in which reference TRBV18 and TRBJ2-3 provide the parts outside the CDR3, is NAGVMQNPRHLVRRRGQEARLRCSPMKGHSHVYWYRQLPEEGLKFMVYLQKENIIDESGMPKERFSAEFPKEGPSILRIQQVVRGDSAAYFCASSPGRGEGTDTQYFGPGTRLTVL.